The 2 T cell receptor beta chains below were found in one sample sequenced in a study of blood T cells in healthy people across ages. The use of a sample-barcoded 5' primer and a J-beta primer mix characterized a second PCR of roughly 6 to 11 cycles. MiXCR, applied by TCRdb to the 5' RACE reads, yields one record per CDR3 protein. The table lists around 1,000,000 distinct CDR3 sequences, about 25% of them singletons. This same sample was also part of a study on T cells of mothers and their children.

The sample taken for sequencing was blood. These TCRs come from a girl under 10 years old in good health.

This clonotype turned up a few times. In nucleotides, the CDR3 is TGTGCCAGCAGAGCGGGAGGGGCCCATACCTCCTACGAGCAGTACTTC. As protein: CASRAGGAHTSYEQYF. This chain links TRBV27 with TRBJ2-5; TRBD2 aligns across 10 bases. The DNA end lines up better with TRBJ2-7; the J call may be wrong. CDR1 and CDR2 from the germline V gene are MNHEY and SMNVEV (reference sequence). The CDR3 is made up of 16 amino acids.

V usage is TRBV29-1 and J usage is TRBJ1-2, with a possible D match to TRBD1 (6 bases). The CDR3 totals 11 residues. Germline V gene lookup returns CDR1 SQVTM and CDR2 ANQGSEA. V gave up 7 bases and J gave up 5 bases, with 11 bases separating them. The CDR3 protein is CSAQGLYGYTF. CDR3 in DNA: TGCAGCGCCCAGGGGCTTTATGGCTACACCTTC.